What follows describes a single T cell receptor beta chain. Antigen: not known. Donors comprised healthy HIV-negative adults lacking recent acute infections or vaccinations. Clones were sequenced by immunoSEQ multiplex PCR, and TCRdb holds only the in-frame ones, with some missing. The data show 150,000 to 200,000 clones, roughly 93% seen once. The entry originates in a study of shared clonotypes between healthy human individuals. Whole-study results and caveats: Clonotype sharing among donors was expected to depend on sequencing depth.

The germline V gene has CDR1 SEHNR and CDR2 FQNEAQ (reference sequence). The CDR3 covers 14 residues. This receptor was obtained from a woman in her thirties in good health. This chain uses TRBV7-9 with TRBJ2-5, with TRBD1 matching over 11 bases. The DNA matches TRBJ2-7 better at its end, which makes the J call doubtful. The specimen was naive CD4+ T cells sorted from blood. The subset is: CD45RA+ positively selected. The CDR3 sequence: CASSSGTGGYEQYF. DNA for the CDR3: TGTGCCAGCAGCTCCGGGACAGGGGGCTACGAGCAGTACTTC.